This is a list of T cell receptor beta chains from one sample in a study of molecular identifiers for immune sequencing clone quantification. From the PCR reads, TCRdb called clonotypes with MiXCR, one entry per CDR3 protein. The sample holds 85,000 to 90,000 distinct CDR3 sequences, nearly 25% seen once. Input material: naive CD8+ T cells from blood, with Jurkat cell RNA spiked in. These receptors were obtained from a human donor in good health. Some libraries in this study had Jurkat cell RNA spiked in. Each CDR3 is given with its conserved first and last residue. The order of the fields is clone size, D gene, V gene, J gene, CDR3 DNA, CDR3 protein. The D gene is left open where the match is weak. Not all rows give a size; the values are once, few, many and, for expanded clones, a class.

>many|-|TRBV4-3|TRBJ2-7
TGCGCCAGCAGCCAAGGGGGGCAGACCTACGAGCAGTACTTC
CASSQGGQTYEQYF
>-|TRBD1|TRBV6-5|TRBJ2-7
TGTGCCAGCAGTTACTCGAGGACAGGGAGTCACTACGAGCAGTACTTC
CASSYSRTGSHYEQYF
>-|TRBD1|TRBV4-1|TRBJ2-1
TGCGCCAGCAGCCCAACAGGGGGTACCTACAATAAGCAGTTCTTC
CASSPTGGTYNKQFF
>-|-|TRBV14|TRBJ2-2
TGTGCCAGCAGCCAATTCCCCGGTTACACCGTGGAGCTGTTTTTT
CASSQFPGYTVELFF
>few|-|TRBV12-3/TRBV12-4|TRBJ1-2
TGTGCCAGCAATAACGGGGGGGCCAATGGCTACACCTTC
CASNNGGANGYTF
>-|-|TRBV9|TRBJ2-3
TGTGCCAACAGCACTGAACATAACACAAATACGCAGTATTTT
CANSTEHNTNTQYF
>-|-|TRBV20-1|TRBJ2-1
TGCAGTGCTAGATTATCTCGGCGGATGAGCTCCTACAATGAGCAGTTCTTC
CSARLSRRMSSYNEQFF
>many|-|TRBV6-5|TRBJ1-5
TGTGCCAGCAGTCGAGGGGATCAGCCCCAGCATTTT
CASSRGDQPQHF
>many|-|TRBV29-1|TRBJ2-1
TGCAGCGTTGTATCCTCCTACAATGAGCAGTTCTTC
CSVVSSYNEQFF
>-|TRBD2|TRBV28|TRBJ2-5
TGTGCCACCCTGGGGAGGGAGGTGAAGACCCAGTACTTC
CATLGREVKTQYF
>few|TRBD1|TRBV6-2/TRBV6-3|TRBJ2-2
TGTGCCAGCAGTTTGGCCGGGACAGGTTGGCCTGGGGAGCTGTTTTTT
CASSLAGTGWPGELFF
>many|-|TRBV20-1|TRBJ2-2
TGCAGTGCCCCACAGGGAGTTGAGAACACCGGGGAGCTGTTTTTT
CSAPQGVENTGELFF
>many|-|TRBV24-1|TRBJ2-2
TGTGCCACCAGTGATTGGGCGACCACCACCGGGGAGCTGTTTTTT
CATSDWATTTGELFF
>many|-|TRBV28|TRBJ2-3
TGTGCCACCAATACCCTCGGGGGCACAGATACGCAGTATTTT
CATNTLGGTDTQYF
>many|TRBD2|TRBV6-6|TRBJ2-7
TGTGCCAGCAGTCTTAGCGGGAGCGAGCAGTACTTC
CASSLSGSEQYF
>many|-|TRBV6-1|TRBJ2-7
TGTGCCAGCAGTGAACCCTGGACTGACCCTGAGCAGTACTTC
CASSEPWTDPEQYF
>many|TRBD2|TRBV7-9|TRBJ2-7
TGTGCCAGCAGCTTAGTCCCTGGGGCTAGCGGGGCCTCCTACGAGCAGTACTTC
CASSLVPGASGASYEQYF
>many|TRBD1|TRBV4-3|TRBJ2-7
TGCGCCAGCAGCCAAATCCGGGACAGCGCCTACGAGCAGTACTTC
CASSQIRDSAYEQYF
>few|TRBD1|TRBV18|TRBJ1-4
TGTGCCAGCTCGAACCGGGACAGTCTTTATGAAAAACTGTTTTTT
CASSNRDSLYEKLFF
>many|-|TRBV27|TRBJ1-1
TGTGCCAGCAGTTTAACGATGGGGGCCCCTGAAGCTTTCTTT
CASSLTMGAPEAFF
>few|-|TRBV12-3/TRBV12-4|TRBJ2-7
TGTGCCAGCAGTTCTCGAGACAGGTTGTTAATCTACGAGCAGTACTTC
CASSSRDRLLIYEQYF
>-|TRBD2|TRBV7-9|TRBJ2-3
TGTGACAGCGGGCGGGAGAGCACAGATACGCAGTATTTT
CDSGRESTDTQYF
>few|-|TRBV6-6|TRBJ1-2
TGTGCCAGCAGTTACTCTAGCGGGGGCGCGAACTATGGCTACACCTTC
CASSYSSGGANYGYTF
>many|TRBD1|TRBV4-1|TRBJ2-7
TGCGCCAGCAGCCACGACAGGGGCACCTACGAGCAGTACTTC
CASSHDRGTYEQYF
>few|-|TRBV20-1|TRBJ2-7
TGCAGTGCTAGAGAGTTAGCGGCTAGCTACGAGCAGTACTTC
CSARELAASYEQYF
>many|-|TRBV5-6|TRBJ2-3
TGTGCCAGCATTAACGACAGCACAGATACGCAGTATTTT
CASINDSTDTQYF
>many|-|TRBV4-1|TRBJ2-7
TGCGCCAGCAGCCAGGGGCCGGGTAATGCCTACGAGCAGTACTTC
CASSQGPGNAYEQYF
>-|-|TRBV6-2/TRBV6-3|TRBJ1-1
TGTGCCAGCAGTTACAAGTTTGGATCGGCCGGGGACACTGAAGCTTTCTTT
CASSYKFGSAGDTEAFF
>-|TRBD1|TRBV7-2|TRBJ1-4
TGTGCCAGCAGCTCGGGACAGGGTCTGTTTTTT
CASSSGQGLFF